The sequence of this T cell receptor beta chain was determined in a study of Graves' ophthalmopathy and Graves' hyperthyroidism. Study-wide points: Detection in blood was also observed for most expanded thyroid clonotypes above 0.001 frequency.

People with hyperthyroidism were aged 18 to 65 and newly diagnosed, under 2 months' duration. Researchers turned away patients with other autoimmune diseases, uncontrolled infections, pregnancy or lactation. A diagnosis was made from clinical symptoms together with serum thyroxine, TRAb, thyroid ultrasound and orbital computed tomography. With V trimmed by 5 bases and J by 11 bases, 6 bases remained unmatched. Looked up from germline, CDR1 is SGHAT and CDR2 is FQNNGV. The CDR3 totals 11 residues. This clonotype was seen repeatedly, ten times or more. The antigen is unknown. RNA transcripts were the source from which TCR beta CDR3 regions were amplified. First-round RT-PCR with HTBI primers preceded a second-round multiplex PCR. TCRdb re-analysed the multiplex PCR reads in MiXCR, keeping a single row per CDR3 protein. The sample consists of some 1.1 million distinct CDR3 sequences, 35% to 40% of them appearing once.

J is TRBJ2-7 and V is TRBV11-2, with 7 bases identical to TRBD2. Sequenced input: peripheral blood or thyroid tissue (not recorded which). This clonotype was sampled from an adult man with Graves' hyperthyroidism. This CDR3 reads CASSQGRAEYF. In nucleotides, the CDR3 is TGTGCCAGCAGCCAAGGGAGGGCTGAGTACTTC.